This T cell receptor (beta chain) was recorded in a study of blood T cell repertoires in COVID-19. Across the whole study: The samples span acute and convalescent COVID-19 from the United States, Italy and Spain.

Participants were aged about 18 to 89 years from about two dozen US areas. Method: immunoSEQ multiplex PCR; TCRdb's copy keeps in-frame clones and lacks some. The table includes roughly 400,000 clones, about nine tenths detected once. This CDR3 has 14 amino acids. Between the trimmed V and J ends, which lost 2 bases and 0 bases, there was a span of 7 bases. CDR1 and CDR2 from the germline V gene are SGHDN and FVKESK. The receptor was derived from a man aged 18 to 30 who had recovered from COVID-19. V usage is TRBV14 and J usage is TRBJ1-1, with D uncertain. The sample comprised PBMCs or T cells enriched from blood (not recorded which). In DNA form, the CDR3 reads TGTGCCAGCAGCCAACCCCAAATGAACACTGAAGCTTTCTTT. This sequence encodes CASSQPQMNTEAFF.